This T cell receptor beta chain was observed in a study of blood T cells in healthy people across ages. Study-level results: As age increased, TCR beta diversity per million T cells fell in a roughly linear fashion.

As to this clonotype: Its antigen is as yet unknown.

Sample-barcoded 5' priming and a J-beta primer mix drove a second PCR of roughly 6 to 12 cycles. From the 5' RACE reads, TCRdb called clonotypes with MiXCR, one entry per CDR3 protein. Among some 710,000 distinct CDR3 sequences listed, about 47% were seen once. At least 6 million PBMCs were isolated per sample. The CDR3 sequence is 15 residues long. Germline assignment: CDR1 DFQATT and CDR2 SNEGSKA (reference sequence). The V gene end was trimmed by 8 bases and the J gene end by 3 bases; junction bases not matched to a gene: 14. The sequence derives from a man older than 75 in good health. V usage is TRBV20-1 and J usage is TRBJ2-5; 8 bases agree with TRBD2. Sequenced: blood. Here the CDR3 DNA reads TGCAGTTCAGAACCAGCGGGGGTTTCCGAAGAGACCCAGTACTTC. It translates to CSSEPAGVSEETQYF.